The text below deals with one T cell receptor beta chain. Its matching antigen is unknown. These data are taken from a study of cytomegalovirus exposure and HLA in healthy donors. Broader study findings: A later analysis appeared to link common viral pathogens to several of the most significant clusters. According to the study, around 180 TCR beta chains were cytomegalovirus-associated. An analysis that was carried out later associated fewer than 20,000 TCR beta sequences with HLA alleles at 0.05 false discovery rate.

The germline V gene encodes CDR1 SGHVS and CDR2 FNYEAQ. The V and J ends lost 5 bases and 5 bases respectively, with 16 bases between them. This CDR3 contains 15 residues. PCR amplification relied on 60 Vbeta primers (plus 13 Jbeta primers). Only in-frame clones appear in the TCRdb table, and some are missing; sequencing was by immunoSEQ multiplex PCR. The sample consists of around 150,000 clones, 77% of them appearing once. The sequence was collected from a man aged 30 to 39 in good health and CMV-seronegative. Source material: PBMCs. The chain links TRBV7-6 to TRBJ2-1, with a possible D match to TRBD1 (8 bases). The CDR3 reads CASSPRTGRDNEQFF. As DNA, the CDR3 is TGTGCCAGCAGCCCCCGGACAGGGAGGGACAATGAGCAGTTCTTC.